Sequencing of this T cell receptor beta chain was carried out in a study of blood T cell repertoires in COVID-19. Turning to the study itself: Acute and convalescent COVID-19 samples came from the United States, Italy and Spain. T cells, B-cell-depleted T cells, or PBMCs supplied cDNA or gDNA.

Authors' processing steps: Estimation of nucleated cell counts relied on the amplification of reference gene primers. Assay: immunoSEQ multiplex PCR; the TCRdb copy retains only in-frame clones and omits some. V and J calls and clone size come straight from that table; D and trimming were deduced from the DNA. The table shows approximately 52,000 clones, with 80% to 95% occurring only once. In the case of this clone: This sample also contains other DNA sequences that code for the same CDR3.

V was clipped by 4 bases and J by 1 base; unmatched bases: 2. Germline lookup yields CDR1 KGHSH and CDR2 LQKENI. The CDR3 loop spans 14 amino acids. Specimen: peripheral blood. This sequence was found in a human donor with active COVID-19. The donor label of this sample is uncertain. The V and J genes are TRBV18 and TRBJ1-1; 8 bases fit TRBD1. DNA for the CDR3: TGTGCCAGCTCACTCGGGACAGGGAACACTGAAGCTTTCTTT. Encoded protein: CASSLGTGNTEAFF.